The count of the clone carrying this T cell receptor (beta chain) is one. Primed by a sample-barcoded 5' primer and a J-beta primer mix, a second PCR proceeded for about 7 to 12 cycles. TCRdb processed the 5' RACE reads anew with MiXCR; each CDR3 protein has one entry. The data contain more than 650,000 distinct CDR3 sequences, roughly 24% of them seen just once; the ten biggest clones take up around 3%. There are 13 residues in the CDR3. Per germline, CDR1 SGHTA and CDR2 FQGTGA. The germline V and J ends were trimmed by 5 bases and 4 bases, with 12 bases remaining between them. The data stem from a study of blood T cells in healthy people across ages. In the study overall: Capturing about one barcoded beta molecule per two T cells was achieved by template switching.

These sequences were also reported in another study, on T cells of mothers and their children. That report adds: Thymic selection shapes TCR recombination output similarly in related and unrelated pairs.

The V and J genes are TRBV7-3 and TRBJ2-7; D remains ambiguous. Sequencing was done on a sample of blood. This clonotype was sampled from a boy aged 5 to 17 in good health. The CDR3 DNA sequence: TGTGCCAGCAGCGCTACGGACGGTTACGAGCAGTACTTC. This gives the protein CASSATDGYEQYF.